The 8 T cell receptor beta chains below were found in one sample sequenced in a study of blood T cell repertoires in COVID-19. Only in-frame clones appear in the TCRdb table, and some are missing; sequencing was by immunoSEQ multiplex PCR. Of over 200,000 clones in the sample, about 93% are singletons; the top ten hold around 0.84%. The source material was peripheral blood. These receptors all stem from a man in his sixties with COVID-19, enrolled during active disease.

J is TRBJ1-1 and V is TRBV7-3, with D possibly being TRBD1 (5 bases). The germline gives CDR1 SGHTA, CDR2 FQGTGA. The CDR3 consists of 14 residues. V was cut by 2 bases and J by 1 base, with 8 bases left in between. CDR3 nucleotides: TGTGCCAGCAGCTTATCGGGGGGGAACACTGAAGCTTTCTTT. Its protein is CASSLSGGNTEAFF.

The chain employs TRBV7-8 and TRBJ1-5, with D possibly TRBD1 on 5 matching bases. V lost 4 bases and J 0 bases, leaving 16 bases between the germline ends. CDR3 length: 17 amino acids. CDR1 is SGHVS and CDR2 is FQNEAQ in the germline V gene. The CDR3 loop reads CASSSRGIQFSNQPQHF. The CDR3 DNA reads TGTGCCAGCAGCTCCCGGGGGATACAGTTTAGCAATCAGCCCCAGCATTTT.

This chain links TRBV18 with TRBJ2-7, with 9 positions matching TRBD1. Looked up from germline, CDR1 is KGHSH and CDR2 is LQKENI. The CDR3 has 15 amino acids. The V and J ends lost 3 bases and 4 bases, in that order; junction bases with no gene match: 7. The CDR3 nucleotides are TGTGCCAGCTCACCCTCGACAGGGGGACAGTACGAGCAGTACTTC. It codes for CASSPSTGGQYEQYF.

The chain employs TRBV2 and TRBJ1-3; no clear D gene. Germline CDR1 SNHLY, CDR2 FYNNEI. There are 14 residues in the CDR3. Trimming pared 6 bases from V and 4 bases from J, leaving 13 bases between. The CDR3 sequence is CASRFRHRGNTIYF. The CDR3 DNA reads as TGTGCCAGCAGATTCAGACATAGAGGAAACACCATATATTTT.

This CDR3 reads CASSEVRTSDEQFF. CDR3 DNA sequence: TGTGCCAGCAGTGAAGTGCGGACTAGCGATGAGCAGTTCTTC. The chain combines TRBV2 with TRBJ2-1, with 9 bases identical to TRBD2. CDR3 length: 14 amino acids. The germline V gene encodes CDR1 SNHLY and CDR2 FYNNEI. The ends lost 1 base at V and 8 bases at J; junction bases unmatched: 3.

This chain uses TRBV18 with TRBJ1-4, with D tentatively TRBD1 (5 bases). Looked up from germline, CDR1 is KGHSH and CDR2 is LQKENI. Trimming removed 2 bases at V and 5 bases at J, with 9 bases between. CDR3 length: 14 residues. CDR3 in amino acids: CASSPRGGNEKLFF. In nucleotides, the CDR3 is TGTGCCAGCTCACCAAGGGGAGGGAATGAAAAACTGTTTTTT.

The rearrangement uses TRBV28 and TRBJ1-1; D is ambiguous. This CDR3 contains 12 residues. CDR1 MDHEN and CDR2 SYDVKM come from the germline V gene. The V end lost 3 bases, the J end lost 4 bases, and 6 bases lay between the germline ends. The CDR3 protein is CASSLGFTEAFF. DNA of the CDR3: TGTGCCAGCAGTTTGGGCTTCACTGAAGCTTTCTTT.

The CDR3 is CASSQRTGQGLNTEAFF. The CDR3 nucleotides read TGTGCCAGCAGCCAACGGACTGGACAGGGATTGAACACTGAAGCTTTCTTT. This chain connects TRBV4-2 to TRBJ1-1; 8 nucleotides match TRBD1. The junction had 8 bases not matched to a gene; V was cut back by 2 bases and J by 0 bases. The germline gives CDR1 LGHNA, CDR2 YNFKEQ. CDR3 size: 17 residues.